Listed below are T cell receptor beta chains from one sample, sequenced in a study of shared clonotypes between healthy human individuals. The method was immunoSEQ multiplex PCR; TCRdb's version includes in-frame clones alone and lacks a portion of them. The sample has about 2 million clones; about 95% are singletons. Specimen: naive CD8+ T cells sorted from blood. These receptors all stem from a man aged 18-30 years in good health. CDR3s include the opening cysteine and the closing phenylalanine or tryptophan. The order of the fields is J gene, D gene, CDR3 length, V gene, clone size, CDR3 protein, CDR3 DNA. The D gene is left open where the match is weak. Size tells how often a clone was seen (once, few, many) or the class of an expanded clone, and some rows leave it out.

TRBJ2-7 - 14 TRBV27 - CASSQSPQGVEQYF TGTGCCAGCAGTCAAAGCCCACAGGGTGTCGAGCAGTACTTC
TRBJ2-1 - 13 TRBV29-1 - CSVEGGGPNEQFF TGCAGCGTTGAGGGTGGAGGACCCAATGAGCAGTTCTTC
TRBJ2-2 TRBD1 15 TRBV27 once CASSFSDRNTGELFF TGTGCCAGCAGTTTTTCGGACAGGAATACCGGGGAGCTGTTTTTT
TRBJ2-2 TRBD2 14 TRBV10-3 - CAISDPGRAGELFF TGTGCCATCAGTGACCCGGGGAGGGCCGGGGAGCTGTTTTTT
TRBJ1-1 - 17 TRBV4-1 - CASSQDTQGRLETEAFF TGCGCCAGCAGCCAAGATACGCAGGGGAGGTTAGAGACTGAAGCTTTCTTT
TRBJ2-2 TRBD2 16 TRBV13 once CASSLAAGGPRGELFF TGTGCCAGCAGCTTAGCGGCGGGAGGACCGCGCGGGGAGCTGTTTTTT
TRBJ1-2 - 15 TRBV2 once CASSEAEFGFSGYTF TGTGCCAGCAGTGAGGCCGAGTTTGGGTTTTCTGGCTACACCTTC
TRBJ1-2 TRBD1 17 TRBV5-4 once CASSPGTVPSYNYGYTF TGTGCCAGCAGCCCAGGGACAGTCCCTTCTTATAACTATGGCTACACCTTC
TRBJ2-4 TRBD1 14 TRBV9 - CASSAKTGFGIQYF TGTGCCAGCAGCGCCAAGACAGGGTTTGGCATTCAGTACTTC
TRBJ1-4 - 14 TRBV5-1 - CASSAGRSNEKLFF TGCGCCAGCAGCGCGGGGAGATCAAATGAAAAACTGTTTTTT
TRBJ2-2 - 16 TRBV5-6 few CASSLTLGGATGELFF TGTGCCAGCAGCCTGACCCTAGGGGGTGCGACTGGGGAGCTGTTTTTT
TRBJ2-7 TRBD2 14 TRBV29-1 - CSVDPGLDPHEQYF TGCAGCGTTGATCCGGGACTAGATCCCCACGAGCAGTACTTC
TRBJ2-7 TRBD2 15 TRBV6-6 - CASSPYSGRRYEQYF TGTGCCAGCAGCCCATATAGCGGGAGGAGATACGAGCAGTACTTC
TRBJ2-1 - 14 TRBV4-1 - CASSPNPLGNEQFF TGCGCCAGCAGCCCGAATCCTTTGGGGAATGAGCAGTTCTTC
TRBJ2-7 - 14 TRBV9 - CASSVGSRTYEQYF TGTGCCAGCAGCGTAGGCTCCCGGACCTACGAGCAGTACTTC
TRBJ2-5 - 12 TRBV12-5 - CASGLGSETQYF TGTGCTAGTGGTTTGGGCAGCGAGACCCAGTACTTC
TRBJ2-3 TRBD1 13 TRBV5-1 - CASRGTDSDTQYF TGCGCCAGCAGGGGGACAGACTCAGATACGCAGTATTTT
TRBJ2-7 TRBD2 19 TRBV10-2 - CASSSLITSGGPFDDEQYF TGCGCCAGCAGTTCCTTAATTACTAGCGGGGGGCCTTTTGATGACGAGCAGTACTTC
TRBJ2-7 TRBD2 15 TRBV9 - CASSVGYPSGYEQYF TGTGCCAGCAGCGTAGGTTACCCTAGCGGCTACGAGCAGTACTTC
TRBJ2-7 - 15 TRBV5-1 - CASSLWWGVSYEQYF TGCGCCAGCAGCTTGTGGTGGGGGGTCTCCTACGAGCAGTACTTC
TRBJ1-6 - 14 TRBV9 once CASSSKGTNSPLHF TGTGCCAGCAGCTCTAAGGGGACTAATTCACCCCTCCACTTT
TRBJ2-1 - 14 TRBV5-6 - CAVPQGWAYNEQFF TGTGCCGTCCCCCAGGGGTGGGCCTACAATGAGCAGTTCTTC
TRBJ1-1 - 14 TRBV19 - CASSMESGGTEAFF TGTGCCAGTAGTATGGAGTCTGGGGGCACTGAAGCTTTCTTT
TRBJ1-3 - 16 TRBV7-3 - CASSLGAEGTGNTIYF TGTGCCAGCAGCTTAGGGGCCGAGGGAACCGGAAACACCATATATTTT
TRBJ1-1 - 12 TRBV5-6 - CASSNGVTEAFF TGTGCCAGCAGCAATGGGGTCACTGAAGCTTTCTTT
TRBJ2-2 - 13 TRBV2 - CASSEGTFGELFF TGTGCCAGCAGTGAGGGGACTTTCGGGGAGCTGTTTTTT
TRBJ2-7 TRBD1 14 TRBV5-1 - CASSDRAKGYEQYF TGCGCCAGCAGCGACAGGGCGAAAGGCTACGAGCAGTACTTC
TRBJ2-1 TRBD2 16 TRBV4-3 - CASSRILAGEHNEQFF TGCGCCAGCAGCCGGATACTAGCGGGAGAACACAATGAGCAGTTCTTC
TRBJ2-7 TRBD2 15 TRBV9 - CASSPFSGTTYEQYF TGTGCCAGCAGCCCTTTTAGCGGGACCACCTACGAGCAGTACTTC
TRBJ2-1 TRBD2 15 TRBV5-1 - CASSPGLAGDNEQFF TGCGCCAGCAGCCCGGGACTAGCGGGAGACAATGAGCAGTTCTTC
TRBJ1-2 - 13 TRBV27 once CASSVQANYGYTF TGTGCCAGCAGTGTACAGGCTAACTATGGCTACACCTTC
TRBJ2-2 TRBD2 16 TRBV9 - CASSVEREWGTGELFF TGTGCCAGCAGCGTAGAGCGGGAGTGGGGCACCGGGGAGCTGTTTTTT